This record concerns one T cell receptor beta chain sequence. CDR3 length: 17 residues. Trimming removed 4 bases at V and 2 bases at J, with 19 bases between. From germline, CDR1 is SEHNR and CDR2 FQNEAQ (reference sequence). These data come from a study of beta chain features in type 1 diabetes. cDNA synthesis used the whole RNA isolate, giving expressed TCRB sequences. Sequenced by immunoSEQ multiplex PCR; TCRdb stores in-frame clones only, minus some. This table holds 450,000 to 550,000 clones, over 25% found once. The chain combines TRBV7-9 with TRBJ2-3; a possible D gene is TRBD2 (6 bases). This clonotype was sampled from a young man in good health. Sequenced input: naive CD4+ T cells from blood. The CDR3 region has the DNA TGTGCCAGCAGCTACCGAGCTGTGGGAGGTATCACAGATACGCAGTATTTT. Its protein product is CASSYRAVGGITDTQYF.